One T cell receptor beta chain is described in this entry. Antigen specificity is unknown. This sample stems from a study of OX40 agonist ivuxolimab in advanced cancers. Points from the study as a whole: Expanded clones belonging to CD8+ T cells outnumbered, on average, those of CD4+. In the 0.1-3.0 mg/kg groups, partial responders showed among the lowest expansion.

The assay was immunoSEQ multiplex PCR, and TCRdb's table has in-frame clones only and misses some. Altogether 120,000 or so clones are present, around nine tenths being singletons, with the ten largest covering about 0.25%. The material was CD4+ or CD8+ T cells sorted from blood, obtained in a trial of the OX40 agonist ivuxolimab. This TCR was sampled from an adult with an advanced solid tumor such as melanoma, head and neck, liver or kidney cancer.

The CDR3 nucleotides are TGTGCCAGTACACAGGGGCCTACTCGGGCGACTGAAGCTTTCTTT. Protein product: CASTQGPTRATEAFF. The chain combines TRBV19 with TRBJ1-1, with 7 bases identical to TRBD1. After removal of 7 bases from V and 5 bases from J, the junction contained 13 bases not matched to a gene. The CDR3 runs 15 residues. The germline CDR1 and CDR2 sequences are LNHDA and SQIVND (reference sequence).